A single sample is the source of the 29 T cell receptor beta chains below, sequenced in a study of cytomegalovirus exposure and HLA in healthy donors (dated by TCRdb to about 2017). Library construction relied on the immunoSEQ multiplex PCR assay. A mixture of 60 forward primers for TCR Vbeta segments and 13 reverse primers for TCR Jbeta segments was used in the multiplex PCR. TCRdb provides this immuneACCESS table in a form limited to in-frame rearrangements. Some clones are lacking; in checked studies, under half of them reflect an unresolved V gene, and why the rest are absent is not known. The sample records about 89,000 clones, roughly 70% of which are singletons. Of the sample, roughly 2.2% falls within the top ten clones. Sequencing used PBMCs. Every receptor here comes from a man aged 25 to 40 in good health and CMV-seronegative.

This clone came up a few times. The rearrangement links TRBV9 to TRBJ2-1; TRBD2 matches 7 bases. In germline, CDR1 is SGDLS, CDR2 YYNGEE. This CDR3 is built from 14 residues. J was trimmed by 6 bases and V by 4 bases; bases with no gene match: 7. CDR3 sequence: CASSPGRDGNEQFF. The CDR3 DNA reads as TGTGCCAGCAGCCCGGGGAGGGATGGCAATGAGCAGTTCTTC.

The chain is built from TRBV5-1 and TRBJ2-1; 9 bases agree with TRBD1. Germline V gene lookup returns CDR1 SGHRS and CDR2 YFSETQ. Unmatched junction bases numbered 5, after V lost 5 bases and J lost 5 bases. The CDR3 sequence is 14 residues long. CDR3 nucleotide sequence: TGCGCCAGCAGTCCCGACAGGGGGAACAATGAGCAGTTCTTC. It is translated as CASSPDRGNNEQFF.

The CDR3 sequence is CASSLGLATTDEQYF. CDR3 bases: TGCGCCAGCAGCTTGGGACTAGCGACGACCGACGAGCAGTACTTC. The chain carries TRBV5-1 and TRBJ2-7, with TRBD2 identical over 8 bases. The germline CDR1 and CDR2 sequences are SGHRS and YFSETQ. V dropped 0 bases and J dropped 5; count of bases not matched to a gene: 7. This CDR3 has 15 amino acids.

The V gene is TRBV4-3, the J gene TRBJ2-2; D not resolved. CDR3 length: 15 residues. Between the trimmed V and J ends, which lost 0 bases and 0 bases, there was a span of 5 bases. CDR1 and CDR2 (germline): LGHNA, YSLEER. As DNA, the CDR3 is TGCGCCAGCAGCCAAGACAGGTCGAACACCGGGGAGCTGTTTTTT. This codes for CASSQDRSNTGELFF.

The chain has TRBV29-1 and TRBJ1-1, with TRBD1 matching 10 bases. The CDR3 contains 15 residues. Germline V gene sequence: CDR1 SQVTM, CDR2 ANQGSEA. After removal of 5 bases from V and 5 bases from J, the junction contained 11 bases not matched to a gene. The CDR3 sequence is CSVPPRQGAWTEAFF. DNA of the CDR3: TGCAGCGTTCCTCCTAGACAGGGGGCGTGGACTGAAGCTTTCTTT.

As DNA, the CDR3 is TGTGCCAGCAGCTTAGAGCGGACTTGGGGCACTGAAGCTTTCTTT. This codes for CASSLERTWGTEAFF. This rearrangement joins TRBV7-8 to TRBJ1-1, with D unclear. CDR1 is SGHVS and CDR2 is FQNEAQ in the germline V gene. The ends were cut back, 1 base at V and 4 bases at J, with 13 bases in the middle. This CDR3 has 15 residues.

This clone was counted between two and nine times. The rearrangement joins TRBV11-1 to TRBJ2-7, with D possibly TRBD1 on 5 matching bases. Germline CDR1 SGHAT, CDR2 FQDESV (reference sequence). Trimming left V 4 bases short and J 4 bases short, with 8 bases between. CDR3 length: 12 amino acids. Here the CDR3 reads CASSSDRYEQYF. CDR3 in DNA: TGTGCCAGCAGCTCCGACAGATACGAGCAGTACTTC.

This clone was seen only a few times. The chain links TRBV4-1 to TRBJ2-1; TRBD2 agrees at 11 bases. Germline V lookup: CDR1 MGHRA, CDR2 YSYEKL. The junction had 3 bases not matched to a gene; V was cut back by 2 bases and J by 0 bases. This CDR3 is 17 amino acids long. CDR3 sequence: CASSQLTSGSSYNEQFF. The CDR3 DNA reads TGCGCCAGCAGCCAACTTACTAGCGGGAGCTCCTACAATGAGCAGTTCTTC.

This clone appeared once. The chain combines TRBV25-1 with TRBJ1-2; 10 bases are a match to TRBD1. Germline V gene lookup returns CDR1 MGHDK and CDR2 SYGVNS. The trim removed 2 bases at V and 8 bases at J, leaving 14 bases unmatched. CDR3 size: 17 residues. Here the CDR3 reads CASSEAGTGVLTGGYTF. CDR3 nucleotide sequence: TGTGCCAGCAGTGAAGCCGGGACAGGGGTACTGACGGGGGGCTACACCTTC.

The gene calls are TRBV14 and TRBJ2-7, with 7 bases aligning to TRBD1. Per germline, CDR1 SGHDN and CDR2 FVKESK. The V gene end was trimmed by 6 bases and the J gene end by 4 bases; junction bases not matched to a gene: 6. The CDR3 extends over 13 amino acids. Here the CDR3 DNA reads TGTGCCAGCAGACCCCGGGACAGATACGAGCAGTACTTC. It encodes CASRPRDRYEQYF. Together with reference TRBV14 and TRBJ2-7, the CDR3 gives the full variable domain: EAGVTQFPSHSVIEKGQTVTLRCDPISGHDNLYWYRRVMGKEIKFLLHFVKESKQDESGMPNNRFLAERTGGTYSTLKVQPAELEDSGVYFCASRPRDRYEQYFGPGTRLTVT.

This rearrangement joins TRBV2 to TRBJ1-1; 7 bases map to TRBD1. The trim removed 4 bases at V and 7 bases at J, leaving 6 bases unmatched. In germline, CDR1 is SNHLY, CDR2 FYNNEI. The CDR3 is made up of 13 amino acids. The CDR3 nucleotides are TGTGCCAGCAGTGCCCGGGACAGAGTTGAAGCTTTCTTT. Residues: CASSARDRVEAFF.

The chain carries TRBV5-1 and TRBJ2-5; D may be TRBD1 (6 bases). Trimming cost V 6 bases and J 4 bases, with 16 bases left between them. The germline gives CDR1 SGHRS, CDR2 YFSETQ. The CDR3 spans 14 residues. The CDR3 nucleotides read TGCGCCAGCACCTTAGGGGACATGGGAGAGACCCAGTACTTC. Translating gives CASTLGDMGETQYF.

The rearrangement joins TRBV30 to TRBJ2-7; possibly TRBD1 for D (6 bases). Germline V CDR1 and CDR2: GTSNPN, SVGIG (reference sequence). Trimming left V 4 bases short and J 6 bases short, with 19 bases between. The CDR3 is made up of 14 amino acids. The CDR3 sequence: CAWTPGHFSGEQYF. The CDR3 DNA reads as TGTGCCTGGACCCCGGGACATTTTTCTGGCGAGCAGTACTTC.

V usage is TRBV6-1 and J usage is TRBJ2-5; 9 nucleotides align to TRBD1. TRBJ2-7 explains the end of the DNA better; the J call may be wrong. CDR1 is MNHNS, CDR2 SASEGT, per germline. The CDR3 has 13 amino acids. In DNA form, the CDR3 reads TGTGCCGGCCGGACAGGGGCTAGCTACGAGCAGTACTTC. Encoded protein: CAGRTGASYEQYF.

The chain has TRBV6-4 and TRBJ2-1, with D tentatively TRBD1 (5 bases). The CDR3 has 18 residues. CDR1 is MRHNA and CDR2 is SNTAGT in the germline V gene. V was shortened by 0 bases and J by 5 bases, with 20 bases between the two germline ends. CDR3: CASSDSKVAGNRNNEQFF. CDR3 sequence (DNA): TGTGCCAGCAGTGACTCGAAGGTCGCAGGGAATCGGAACAATGAGCAGTTCTTC.

This sequence joins TRBV6-5 and TRBJ1-4, with D perhaps TRBD1 (5 bases). In germline, CDR1 is MNHEY, CDR2 SVGAGI. The CDR3 spans 14 residues. V was trimmed by 6 bases and J by 0 bases, leaving 8 bases between them. The CDR3 region has the DNA TGTGCCAGCAGCTTGACAGCAACTAATGAAAAACTGTTTTTT. The encoded protein is CASSLTATNEKLFF.

V is TRBV10-1 and J is TRBJ2-7, with a tentative D call TRBD2 (5 bases). This CDR3 is built from 11 residues. CDR1 is WNHNN and CDR2 is SYGVQD in the germline V gene (reference sequence). V gave up 5 bases and J gave up 5 bases, with 7 bases separating them. CDR3 protein: CASSTGNEQYF. CDR3 nucleotides: TGCGCCAGCAGTACGGGGAACGAGCAGTACTTC.

V and J are TRBV10-3 and TRBJ2-6; 9 positions match TRBD1. The CDR3 totals 15 residues. Germline V CDR1 and CDR2: ENHRY, SYGVKD. Unmatched junction bases numbered 4, after V lost 10 bases and J lost 0 bases. CDR3 bases: TGTGCCACGGGACAGGGTTACTCTGGGGCCAACGTCCTGACTTTC. The encoded protein is CATGQGYSGANVLTF.

The V gene is TRBV29-1, the J gene TRBJ1-2; 7 bases align to TRBD1. The germline V gene has CDR1 SQVTM and CDR2 ANQGSEA. This CDR3 contains 13 residues. V shed 7 bases and J 5 bases; nucleotides not matched to a gene: 10. CDR3 amino acids: CSAEEAGGYGYTF. The DNA of the CDR3 is TGCAGCGCCGAGGAGGCAGGGGGTTATGGCTACACCTTC.

The V and J genes are TRBV30 and TRBJ2-2; D remains ambiguous. Germline assignment: CDR1 GTSNPN and CDR2 SVGIG (reference sequence). V was cut by 0 bases and J by 2 bases, with 10 bases left in between. The CDR3 contains 15 residues. CDR3 DNA: TGTGCCTGGAGTGTATTAGGCGGAAACACCGGGGAGCTGTTTTTT. Encoded protein: CAWSVLGGNTGELFF.

This clone was picked up one time. V usage is TRBV4-1 and J usage is TRBJ2-7, with no clear D. CDR1 is MGHRA, CDR2 YSYEKL, per germline. Trimming removed 1 base at V and 0 bases at J, with 7 bases between. The CDR3 spans 14 residues. The CDR3, as DNA: TGCGCCAGCAGCCAAGCAGAGCGCTCCTACGAGCAGTACTTC. Encoded protein: CASSQAERSYEQYF.

This clone was seen more than once but under ten times. This chain uses TRBV4-1 with TRBJ2-7, with TRBD1 identical over 9 bases. Germline CDR1 and CDR2: MGHRA and YSYEKL. The CDR3 is made up of 16 amino acids. The ends lost 3 bases at V and 5 bases at J; junction bases unmatched: 11. The CDR3, as DNA: TGCGCCAGCAGCCAGTCCCCGGGACAGGGAAGACACGAGCAGTACTTC. Translation gives CASSQSPGQGRHEQYF.

V gene TRBV30 combines with J gene TRBJ1-6; 7 bases are shared with TRBD1. Losses at the gene ends were 0 bases for V and 9 bases for J; bases not matched to a gene: 8. Germline V CDR1 and CDR2: GTSNPN, SVGIG (reference sequence). There are 15 residues in the CDR3. DNA for the CDR3: TGTGCCTGGAGTGTAAAGGGCAGGGGGTTTTCACCCCTCCACTTT. Amino acids: CAWSVKGRGFSPLHF.

The chain couples TRBV9 to TRBJ1-1; D unclear. With 1 base removed from V and 0 bases from J, the gap between germline ends came to 4 bases. This CDR3 comprises 13 residues. Germline lookup yields CDR1 SGDLS and CDR2 YYNGEE. This CDR3 is CASSVSVNTEAFF. CDR3 DNA: TGTGCCAGCAGCGTATCGGTGAACACTGAAGCTTTCTTT.

The table lists this clone with a few counts. This CDR3 reads CASSFLGAQRGSAYEQYF. In nucleotides, the CDR3 is TGCGCCAGCAGCTTCTTAGGGGCCCAGCGGGGGAGCGCCTACGAGCAGTACTTC. The genes are TRBV5-1 and TRBJ2-7; 8 positions match TRBD2. Germline assignment: CDR1 SGHRS and CDR2 YFSETQ. CDR3 length: 18 amino acids. After removal of 2 bases from V and 2 bases from J, the junction contained 15 bases not matched to a gene.

The gene calls are TRBV5-1 and TRBJ2-1; 8 nucleotides line up with TRBD2. The CDR3 is 16 amino acids. Germline CDR1 SGHRS, CDR2 YFSETQ. The V and J ends lost 1 base and 4 bases, in that order; junction bases with no gene match: 7. CDR3 nucleotide sequence: TGCGCCAGCAGCTTGTATGTTAGCGGGGAATACAATGAGCAGTTCTTC. Amino acid sequence: CASSLYVSGEYNEQFF.

This chain joins TRBV7-2 and TRBJ1-5; D unresolved. The V gene lost 7 bases and the J gene lost 7 bases, with 11 bases spanning the gap. In germline, CDR1 is SGHTA, CDR2 FQGNSA. The CDR3 covers 12 residues. The CDR3 sequence: CASNLGVQPQHF. For the CDR3, the DNA is TGTGCCAGCAACTTGGGCGTACAGCCCCAGCATTTT.

The rearrangement uses TRBV30 and TRBJ2-7; D not certain. V lost 1 base, J lost 0 bases, and 7 bases lay in between. This CDR3 is built from 13 residues. Germline V gives CDR1 GTSNPN, CDR2 SVGIG (reference sequence). In DNA form, the CDR3 reads TGTGCCTGGAGTGCCAGTTTCTCCTACGAGCAGTACTTC. The encoded protein is CAWSASFSYEQYF.

The V and J genes are TRBV6-5 and TRBJ1-5; the D gene is possibly TRBD1 (5 bases). Trimming removed 8 bases at V and 3 bases at J, with 14 bases between. The CDR3 is 14 residues long. The germline gives CDR1 MNHEY, CDR2 SVGAGI. The CDR3 here is CASRPRTNNQPQHF. CDR3 bases: TGTGCCAGCCGCCCCCGGACAAACAATCAGCCCCAGCATTTT.